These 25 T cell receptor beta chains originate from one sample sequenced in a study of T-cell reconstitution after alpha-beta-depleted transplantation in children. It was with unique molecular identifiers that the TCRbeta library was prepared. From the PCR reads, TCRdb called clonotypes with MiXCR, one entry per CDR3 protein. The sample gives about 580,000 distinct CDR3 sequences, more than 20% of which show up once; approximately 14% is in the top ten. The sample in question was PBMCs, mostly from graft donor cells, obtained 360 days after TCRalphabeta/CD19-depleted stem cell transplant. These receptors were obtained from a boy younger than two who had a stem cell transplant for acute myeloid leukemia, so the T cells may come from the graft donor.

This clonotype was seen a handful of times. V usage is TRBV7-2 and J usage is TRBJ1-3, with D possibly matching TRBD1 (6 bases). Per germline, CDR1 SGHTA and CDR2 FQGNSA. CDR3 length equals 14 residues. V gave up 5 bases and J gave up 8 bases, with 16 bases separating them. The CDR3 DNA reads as TGTGCCAGCAGCCCAGGACAGAGATGGGACACCATATATTTT. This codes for CASSPGQRWDTIYF.

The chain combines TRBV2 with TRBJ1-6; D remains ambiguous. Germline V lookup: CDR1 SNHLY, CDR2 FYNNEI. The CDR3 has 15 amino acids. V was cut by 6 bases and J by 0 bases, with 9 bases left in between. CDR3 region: CASREWDSYNSPLHF. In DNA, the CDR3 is TGTGCCAGCAGGGAATGGGACTCCTATAATTCACCCCTCCACTTT.

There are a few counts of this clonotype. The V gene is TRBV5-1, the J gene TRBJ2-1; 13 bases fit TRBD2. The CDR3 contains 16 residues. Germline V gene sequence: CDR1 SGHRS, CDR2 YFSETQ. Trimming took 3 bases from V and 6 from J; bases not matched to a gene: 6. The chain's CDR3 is CASSSGLAGPRNEQFF. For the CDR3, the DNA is TGCGCCAGCAGCTCGGGACTAGCGGGGCCGCGCAATGAGCAGTTCTTC.

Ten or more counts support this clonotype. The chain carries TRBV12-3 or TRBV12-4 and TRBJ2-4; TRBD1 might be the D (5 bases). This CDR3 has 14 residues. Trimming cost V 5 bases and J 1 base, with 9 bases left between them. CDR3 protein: CASSGAGAKNIQYF. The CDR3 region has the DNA TGTGCCAGCAGTGGGGCCGGGGCCAAAAACATTCAGTACTTC.

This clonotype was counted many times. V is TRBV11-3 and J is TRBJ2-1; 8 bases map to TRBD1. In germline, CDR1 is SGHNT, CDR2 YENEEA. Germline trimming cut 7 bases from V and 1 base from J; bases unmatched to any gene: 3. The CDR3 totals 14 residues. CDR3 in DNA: TGTGCCAGCACGACAGGGGATTCCTACAATGAGCAGTTCTTC. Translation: CASTTGDSYNEQFF.

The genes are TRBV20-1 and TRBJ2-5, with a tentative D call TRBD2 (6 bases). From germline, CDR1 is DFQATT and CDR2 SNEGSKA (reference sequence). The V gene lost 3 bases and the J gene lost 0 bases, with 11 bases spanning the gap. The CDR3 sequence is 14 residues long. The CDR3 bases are TGCAGTGCTAGGATAGCGGTGTACCAAGAGACCCAGTACTTC. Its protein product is CSARIAVYQETQYF.

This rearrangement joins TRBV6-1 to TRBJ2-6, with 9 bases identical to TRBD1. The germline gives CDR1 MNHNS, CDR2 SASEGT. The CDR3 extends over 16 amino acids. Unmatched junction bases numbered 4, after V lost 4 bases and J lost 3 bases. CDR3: CASSAGQGDGANVLTF. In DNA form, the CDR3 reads TGTGCCAGCAGTGCGGGACAGGGCGATGGGGCCAACGTCCTGACTTTC.

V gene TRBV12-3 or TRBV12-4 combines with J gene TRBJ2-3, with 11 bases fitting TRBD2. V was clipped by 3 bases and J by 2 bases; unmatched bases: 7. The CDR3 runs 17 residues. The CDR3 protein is CASSFSASGGPTDTQYF. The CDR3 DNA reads TGTGCCAGCAGTTTCTCGGCTAGCGGGGGGCCCACAGATACGCAGTATTTT.

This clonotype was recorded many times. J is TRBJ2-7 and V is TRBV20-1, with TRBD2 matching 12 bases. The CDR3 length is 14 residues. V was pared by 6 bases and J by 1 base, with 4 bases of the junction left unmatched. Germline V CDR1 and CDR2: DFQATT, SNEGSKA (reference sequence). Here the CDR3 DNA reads TGCAGTGCGATGACTAGCGGGGGATCCTACGAGCAGTACTTC. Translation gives CSAMTSGGSYEQYF.

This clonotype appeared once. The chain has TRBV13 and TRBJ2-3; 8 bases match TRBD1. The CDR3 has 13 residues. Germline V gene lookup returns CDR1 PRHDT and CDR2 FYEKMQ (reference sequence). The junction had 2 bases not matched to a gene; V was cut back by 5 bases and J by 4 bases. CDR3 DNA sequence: TGTGCCAGCAGCGACAGGGGTGCAGATACGCAGTATTTT. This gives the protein CASSDRGADTQYF. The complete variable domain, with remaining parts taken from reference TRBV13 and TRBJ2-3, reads AAGVIQSPRHLIKEKRETATLKCYPIPRHDTVYWYQQGPGQDPQFLISFYEKMQSDKGSIPDRFSAQQFSDYHSELNMSSLELGDSALYFCASSDRGADTQYFGPGTRLTVL.

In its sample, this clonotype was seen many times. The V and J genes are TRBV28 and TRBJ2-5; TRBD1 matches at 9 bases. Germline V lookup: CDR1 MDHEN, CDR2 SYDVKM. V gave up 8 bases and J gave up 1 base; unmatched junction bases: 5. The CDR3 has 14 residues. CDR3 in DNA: TGTGCCAGCGGGACAGGGATTGGCCAAGAGACCCAGTACTTC. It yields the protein CASGTGIGQETQYF. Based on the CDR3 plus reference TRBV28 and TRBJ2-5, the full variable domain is DVKVTQSSRYLVKRTGEKVFLECVQDMDHENMFWYRQDPGLGLRLIYFSYDVKMKEKGDIPEGYSVSREKKERFSLILESASTNQTSMYLCASGTGIGQETQYFGPGTRLLVL.

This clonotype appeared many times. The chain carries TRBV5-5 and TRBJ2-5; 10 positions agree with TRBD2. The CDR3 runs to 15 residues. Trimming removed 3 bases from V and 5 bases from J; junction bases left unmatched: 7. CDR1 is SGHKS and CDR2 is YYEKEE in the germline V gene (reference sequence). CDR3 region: CASSSLAGGMETQYF. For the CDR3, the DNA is TGTGCCAGCAGCTCGTTAGCGGGGGGAATGGAGACCCAGTACTTC.

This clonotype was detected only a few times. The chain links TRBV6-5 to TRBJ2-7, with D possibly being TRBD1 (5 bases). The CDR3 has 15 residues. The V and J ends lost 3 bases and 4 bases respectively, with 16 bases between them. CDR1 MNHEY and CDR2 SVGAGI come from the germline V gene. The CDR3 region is CASSYRNGQGYEQYV. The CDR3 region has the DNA TGTGCCAGCAGTTATCGAAACGGGCAGGGTTACGAGCAGTACGTC.

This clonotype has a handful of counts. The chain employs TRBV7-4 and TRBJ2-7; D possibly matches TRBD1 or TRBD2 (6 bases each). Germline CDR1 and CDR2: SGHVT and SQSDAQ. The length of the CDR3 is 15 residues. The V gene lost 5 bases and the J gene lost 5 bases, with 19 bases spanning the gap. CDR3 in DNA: TGTGCCAGCAGCCCCTCTGGACGGGGGCGCGACGAGCAGTACTTC. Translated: CASSPSGRGRDEQYF.

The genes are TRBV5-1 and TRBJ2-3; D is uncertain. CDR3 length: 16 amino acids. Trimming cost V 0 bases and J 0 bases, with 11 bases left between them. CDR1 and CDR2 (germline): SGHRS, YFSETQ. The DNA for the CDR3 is TGCGCCAGCAGCTTGGAGGCAGCCTCTAGCACAGATACGCAGTATTTT. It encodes CASSLEAASSTDTQYF.

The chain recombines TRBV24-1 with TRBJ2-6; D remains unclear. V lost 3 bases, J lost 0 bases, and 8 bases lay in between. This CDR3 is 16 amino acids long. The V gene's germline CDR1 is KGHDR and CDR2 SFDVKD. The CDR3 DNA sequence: TGTGCCACCAGTGATCACCCAGGCTCTGGGGCCAACGTCCTGACTTTC. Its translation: CATSDHPGSGANVLTF.

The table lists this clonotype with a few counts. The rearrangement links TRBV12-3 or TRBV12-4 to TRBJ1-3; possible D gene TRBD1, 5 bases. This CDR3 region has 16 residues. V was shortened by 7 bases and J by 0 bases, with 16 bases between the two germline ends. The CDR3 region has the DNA TGTGCCAGCACCCTTATTCAGGGTCCCTCTGGAAACACCATATATTTT. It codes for CASTLIQGPSGNTIYF.

DNA of the CDR3: TGTGCCAGCAGTTCTGGGGGGCTGGAAGAGCAGTACTTC. This sequence encodes CASSSGGLEEQYF. The chain combines TRBV12-3 or TRBV12-4 with TRBJ2-7, with D possibly being TRBD1 or TRBD2 (6 bases each). This CDR3 is built from 13 residues. The V gene lost 4 bases and the J gene lost 7 bases, with 14 bases spanning the gap.

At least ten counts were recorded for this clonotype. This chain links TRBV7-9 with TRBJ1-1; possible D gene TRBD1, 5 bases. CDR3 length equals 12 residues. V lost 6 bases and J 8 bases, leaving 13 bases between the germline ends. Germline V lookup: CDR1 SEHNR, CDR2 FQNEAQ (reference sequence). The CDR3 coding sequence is TGTGCCAGCAGTTCAAGACAGAAGGAAGCTTTCTTT. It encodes CASSSRQKEAFF.

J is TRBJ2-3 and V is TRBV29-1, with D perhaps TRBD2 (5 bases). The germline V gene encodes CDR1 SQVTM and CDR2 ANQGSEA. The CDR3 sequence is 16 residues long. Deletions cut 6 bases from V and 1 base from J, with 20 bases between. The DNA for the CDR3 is TGCAGCGTCACACCGCCTCGGGGTGGGGGCACAGATACGCAGTATTTT. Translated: CSVTPPRGGGTDTQYF.

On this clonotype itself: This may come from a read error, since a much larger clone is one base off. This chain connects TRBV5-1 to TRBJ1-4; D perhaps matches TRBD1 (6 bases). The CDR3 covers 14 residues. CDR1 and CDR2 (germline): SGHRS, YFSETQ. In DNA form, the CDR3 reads TGCGCCGGCAGCCCCGGGGACACGTATGAAAAACTGTTTTTT. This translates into CAGSPGDTYEKLFF.

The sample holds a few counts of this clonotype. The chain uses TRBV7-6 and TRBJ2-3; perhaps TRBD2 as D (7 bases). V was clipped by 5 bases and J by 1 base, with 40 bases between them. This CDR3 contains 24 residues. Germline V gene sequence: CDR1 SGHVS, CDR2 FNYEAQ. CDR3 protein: CASSGLTFRGVFPCGGLGTDTQYF. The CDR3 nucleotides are TGTGCCAGCAGCGGTCTGACTTTTCGGGGGGTTTTCCCTTGTGGGGGGCTGGGCACAGATACGCAGTATTTT.

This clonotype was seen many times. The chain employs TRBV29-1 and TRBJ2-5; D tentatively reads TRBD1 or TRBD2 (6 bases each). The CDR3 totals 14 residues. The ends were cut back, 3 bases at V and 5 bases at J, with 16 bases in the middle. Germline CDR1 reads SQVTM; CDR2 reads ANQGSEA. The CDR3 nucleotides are TGCAGCGTTGAGAGGACGGGGGCGAGGGAGACCCAGTACTTC. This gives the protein CSVERTGARETQYF.

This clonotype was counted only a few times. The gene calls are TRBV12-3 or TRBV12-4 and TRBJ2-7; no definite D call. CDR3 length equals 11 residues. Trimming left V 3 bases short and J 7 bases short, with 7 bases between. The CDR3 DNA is TGTGCCAGCAGTTTTGGGCCAGAGCAGTACTTC. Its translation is CASSFGPEQYF.

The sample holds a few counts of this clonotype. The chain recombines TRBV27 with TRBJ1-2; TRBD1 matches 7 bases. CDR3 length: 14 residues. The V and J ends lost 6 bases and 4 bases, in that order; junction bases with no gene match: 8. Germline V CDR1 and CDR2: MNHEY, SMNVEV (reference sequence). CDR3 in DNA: TGTGCCAGCAGCATAAATGCAGGGGGCTATGGCTACACCTTC. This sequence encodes CASSINAGGYGYTF.